Listed below are T cell receptor beta chains from one sample, sequenced in a study of CD8 T cells in Susac syndrome. TCRdb called the immunoSEQ multiplex PCR reads again in MiXCR, with one record for every CDR3 protein. The table includes 95,000 to 150,000 distinct CDR3 sequences, around 94% detected once. The sequenced sample was CD8+ T cells from PBMCs. These receptor sequences come from a human donor with Susac syndrome. Each CDR3 is given with its conserved first and last residue. A D gene is named only where the DNA matches it firmly. For some rows the clone size is stated as once, few or many, or as a class when expanded; others skip it.

.	.	TRBV6-1	TRBJ1-2	CASSPGTGTPGRYGYTF	TGTGCCAGCAGTCCCGGAACCGGGACGCCCGGGCGCTATGGCTACACCTTC
.	TRBD1	TRBV20-1	TRBJ2-7	CSARDRDRGSYEQYF	TGCAGTGCTAGAGATAGGGACAGGGGCTCCTACGAGCAGTACTTC
once	TRBD1	TRBV20-1	TRBJ1-1	CSARVLRGRGTEAFF	TGCAGTGCTAGGGTTCTTAGGGGGCGCGGCACTGAAGCTTTCTTT
.	.	TRBV20-1	TRBJ1-4	CSARDLLQGEKLFF	TGCAGTGCTAGAGATCTGCTCCAGGGAGAAAAACTGTTTTTT
.	.	TRBV12-3/TRBV12-4	TRBJ2-1	CASSLDGYEQFF	TGTGCCAGCAGTTTAGACGGGTATGAGCAGTTCTTC
.	.	TRBV29-1	TRBJ1-2	CSVEEDLYYGYTF	TGCAGCGTTGAGGAGGATCTTTACTATGGCTACACCTTC
.	TRBD2	TRBV7-2	TRBJ2-5	CASSLGGGRGQETQYF	TGTGCCAGCAGCTTAGGGGGAGGGCGTGGGCAAGAGACCCAGTACTTC
.	TRBD2	TRBV6-5	TRBJ2-3	CASSYFPLTSGGAQDTQYF	TGTGCCAGCAGTTACTTCCCACTGACTAGCGGGGGGGCTCAGGATACGCAGTATTTT
.	.	TRBV5-4	TRBJ2-7	CASSLAGSEQYF	TGTGCCAGCAGCTTGGCCGGTTCCGAGCAGTACTTC
.	.	TRBV29-1	TRBJ2-7	CSVFLREQYF	TGCAGCGTCTTTCTACGGGAGCAGTACTTC
.	.	TRBV5-1	TRBJ2-1	CASSFTGGRYNEQFF	TGCGCCAGCAGCTTTACGGGGGGCCGATACAATGAGCAGTTCTTC
.	.	TRBV20-1	TRBJ1-2	CSARDNSQNYGYTF	TGCAGTGCTAGAGACAATTCACAGAACTATGGCTACACCTTC
.	TRBD2	TRBV7-9	TRBJ2-1	CASSFPGTSGGADEQFF	TGTGCCAGCAGCTTCCCCGGGACTAGCGGGGGGGCCGATGAGCAGTTCTTC
.	.	TRBV6-5	TRBJ1-2	CASSYSNSYGYTF	TGTGCCAGCAGTTACTCGAATAGCTATGGCTACACCTTC
.	.	TRBV7-2	TRBJ1-3	CASSPDGSSGNTIYF	TGTGCCAGCAGCCCCGACGGGAGCTCTGGAAACACCATATATTTT
.	.	TRBV6-5	TRBJ1-4	CASSYFQTRPNEKLFF	TGTGCCAGCAGTTACTTTCAGACACGGCCTAATGAAAAACTGTTTTTT
.	.	TRBV4-2	TRBJ2-1	CASSQGRGYNEQFF	TGTGCCAGCAGCCAAGGGCGAGGTTACAATGAGCAGTTCTTC
.	.	TRBV5-4	TRBJ2-1	CASSPFLAATINNEQFF	TGTGCCAGCAGCCCTTTCCTTGCGGCCACAATAAACAATGAGCAGTTCTTC
.	TRBD1	TRBV20-1	TRBJ2-1	CSAETGGYNEQFF	TGCAGTGCTGAGACAGGGGGCTACAATGAGCAGTTCTTC
.	.	TRBV7-9	TRBJ1-1	CASSPRERLNTEAFF	TGTGCCAGCAGCCCGCGGGAGAGGTTAAACACTGAAGCTTTCTTT
.	TRBD2	TRBV20-1	TRBJ2-2	CSARDHGLAENTGELFF	TGCAGTGCTAGAGATCATGGGCTAGCGGAGAACACCGGGGAGCTGTTTTTT
.	.	TRBV5-4	TRBJ2-3	CASSLKPGGENTQYF	TGTGCCAGCAGCTTAAAACCCGGGGGCGAGAATACGCAGTATTTT
.	TRBD1	TRBV27	TRBJ2-5	CASSLQGHEETQYF	TGTGCCAGCAGCTTACAGGGGCACGAAGAGACCCAGTACTTC
.	TRBD1	TRBV9	TRBJ2-1	CASRSPGQGSSEQFF	TGTGCCAGCAGGTCACCGGGACAGGGATCAAGTGAGCAGTTCTTC
.	.	TRBV5-4	TRBJ2-7	CASSLGMVSYEQYF	TGTGCCAGCAGCCTGGGGATGGTCTCCTACGAGCAGTACTTC
.	TRBD2	TRBV11-2	TRBJ2-1	CASSLAASGGYEQFF	TGTGCCAGCAGCTTAGCGGCTAGCGGGGGCTATGAGCAGTTCTTC
.	.	TRBV29-1	TRBJ2-1	CSINEQFF	TGCAGCATAAATGAGCAGTTCTTC
.	.	TRBV29-1	TRBJ1-1	CSVEEWQSLNTEAFF	TGCAGCGTTGAAGAGTGGCAGTCCTTGAACACTGAAGCTTTCTTT
.	.	TRBV4-2	TRBJ2-1	CASSQESGTSSYNEQFF	TGTGCCAGCAGCCAAGAGTCGGGAACCAGCTCCTACAATGAGCAGTTCTTC
.	.	TRBV7-9	TRBJ2-7	CASSTQGHYEQYF	TGTGCCAGCAGCACGCAGGGGCACTACGAGCAGTACTTC
.	.	TRBV15	TRBJ2-6	CATSLRTSGANVLTF	TGTGCCACCAGCCTCCGAACCTCTGGGGCCAACGTCCTGACTTTC
once	.	TRBV10-2	TRBJ1-6	CASRTLGSPLHF	TGCGCCAGTAGAACTCTTGGTTCACCCCTCCACTTT
.	.	TRBV5-6	TRBJ2-3	CASSLFGQTDTQYF	TGTGCCAGCAGCTTATTCGGACAGACAGATACGCAGTATTTT
.	.	TRBV29-1	TRBJ1-4	CSVEDQPGGLFF	TGCAGCGTTGAAGATCAGCCCGGCGGACTGTTTTTT
.	TRBD2	TRBV2	TRBJ2-3	CASVLAESTDTQYF	TGTGCCAGCGTACTAGCGGAAAGCACAGATACGCAGTATTTT
.	.	TRBV2	TRBJ2-7	CASRREKVEQYF	TGTGCCAGCCGGCGAGAAAAGGTCGAGCAGTACTTC
.	TRBD1	TRBV9	TRBJ2-7	CASSFRDRGNEQYF	TGTGCCAGCAGCTTCCGGGACAGGGGGAACGAGCAGTACTTC
.	TRBD1	TRBV15	TRBJ2-1	CATSRDSDRGPTRIYEQFF	TGTGCCACCAGCAGAGATTCGGACAGGGGGCCCACCCGGATTTATGAGCAGTTCTTC
.	.	TRBV19	TRBJ1-2	CASTFLSAYGYTF	TGTGCCAGTACCTTCCTTAGCGCGTATGGCTACACCTTC
.	TRBD1	TRBV25-1	TRBJ1-5	CATSKGQRNQPQHF	TGTGCCACCTCTAAGGGACAGAGAAATCAGCCCCAGCATTTT
once	.	TRBV5-1	TRBJ2-3	CASSASLGADTQYF	TGCGCCAGCAGCGCAAGTCTTGGGGCAGATACGCAGTATTTT
once	TRBD1	TRBV24-1	TRBJ2-1	CATSNRGLAYNEQFF	TGTGCCACCAGTAACAGGGGGCTCGCCTACAATGAGCAGTTCTTC
.	.	TRBV20-1	TRBJ1-1	CSAPPAVGDMNTEAFF	TGCAGTGCTCCTCCCGCGGTAGGAGACATGAACACTGAAGCTTTCTTT
.	.	TRBV7-9	TRBJ2-3	CASSAGAGDADTQYF	TGTGCCAGCAGCGCGGGCGCCGGGGACGCAGATACGCAGTATTTT